Listed below are T cell receptor beta chains from one sample, sequenced in a study of T cell clonotyping in hematopoietic cell transplantation. Profiling relied on immunoSEQ multiplex PCR, and the TCRdb table lists in-frame clones only, not all of them. Seen here are roughly 27,000 clones, roughly 82% observed once, and the top ten hold approximately 22%. Material: peripheral blood mononuclear cells, obtained before stem cell transplant. These receptors came from a woman in her sixties with acute myeloid leukemia. Some clones in this sample may be carry-over from other donors' samples. Each CDR3 is given with its conserved first and last residue. Each record gives: V gene, clone size, D gene, J gene, CDR3 protein, CDR3 DNA. The D gene is left open where the match is weak. Only some rows state a clone size, as once, few, many or a class for expanded clones.

V gene: TRBV10-3; clone size: NA; D gene: NA; J gene: TRBJ2-3; CDR3 protein: CAISDGSGDTQYF; CDR3 DNA: TGTGCCATCAGTGACGGCTCGGGAGATACGCAGTATTTT
V gene: TRBV9; clone size: NA; D gene: NA; J gene: TRBJ1-2; CDR3 protein: CASSVLGRASGYTF; CDR3 DNA: TGTGCCAGCAGCGTACTCGGTAGGGCCAGTGGCTACACCTTC
V gene: TRBV5-6; clone size: NA; D gene: TRBD1; J gene: TRBJ1-3; CDR3 protein: CASSGGTGRPNWGNTIYF; CDR3 DNA: TGTGCCAGCAGCGGAGGGACAGGGAGACCGAATTGGGGAAACACCATATATTTT
V gene: TRBV6-5; clone size: NA; D gene: NA; J gene: TRBJ1-1; CDR3 protein: CASSYNQGDSAFF; CDR3 DNA: TGTGCCAGCAGTTACAATCAGGGAGATTCAGCTTTCTTT
V gene: TRBV7-9; clone size: NA; D gene: NA; J gene: TRBJ1-6; CDR3 protein: CASSLEQYNSPLHF; CDR3 DNA: TGTGCCAGCAGCTTAGAACAGTATAATTCACCCCTCCACTTT
V gene: TRBV9; clone size: NA; D gene: TRBD1; J gene: TRBJ1-2; CDR3 protein: CASSVALGQGYGYTF; CDR3 DNA: TGTGCCAGCAGCGTAGCTCTGGGACAGGGCTATGGCTACACCTTC
V gene: TRBV6-1; clone size: NA; D gene: TRBD2; J gene: TRBJ2-1; CDR3 protein: CASSERWEGRAYEQFF; CDR3 DNA: TGTGCCAGCAGTGAAAGGTGGGAGGGCCGAGCTTATGAGCAGTTCTTC
V gene: TRBV19; clone size: few; D gene: NA; J gene: TRBJ2-7; CDR3 protein: CASSIYGEQYF; CDR3 DNA: TGTGCCAGTAGTATCTATGGGGAGCAGTACTTC
V gene: TRBV7-3; clone size: NA; D gene: NA; J gene: TRBJ2-5; CDR3 protein: CASSRGRQETQYF; CDR3 DNA: TGTGCCAGCAGCCGGGGGCGTCAAGAGACCCAGTACTTC
V gene: TRBV27; clone size: once; D gene: TRBD2; J gene: TRBJ2-5; CDR3 protein: CASDGGVQETQYF; CDR3 DNA: TGTGCCAGCGACGGGGGGGTGCAAGAGACCCAGTACTTC
V gene: TRBV5-5; clone size: NA; D gene: TRBD2; J gene: TRBJ2-7; CDR3 protein: CASERENSYEQYF; CDR3 DNA: TGTGCCAGCGAGCGGGAGAACTCCTACGAGCAGTACTTC
V gene: TRBV7-2; clone size: NA; D gene: TRBD1; J gene: TRBJ1-3; CDR3 protein: CASSRPRDSSGNTIYF; CDR3 DNA: TGTGCCAGCAGCCGCCCCAGGGACAGCTCTGGAAACACCATATATTTT
V gene: TRBV11-2; clone size: NA; D gene: TRBD1; J gene: TRBJ1-2; CDR3 protein: CASSPGQNYGYTF; CDR3 DNA: TGTGCCAGCAGCCCGGGACAGAACTATGGCTACACCTTC
V gene: TRBV9; clone size: NA; D gene: NA; J gene: TRBJ2-7; CDR3 protein: CASSGTYGSYEQYF; CDR3 DNA: TGTGCCAGCAGCGGGACATACGGCTCCTACGAGCAGTACTTC
V gene: TRBV10-3; clone size: NA; D gene: NA; J gene: TRBJ2-5; CDR3 protein: CATKFRLSETQYF; CDR3 DNA: TGTGCCACCAAATTCCGACTGTCAGAGACCCAGTACTTC
V gene: TRBV7-2; clone size: NA; D gene: NA; J gene: TRBJ1-1; CDR3 protein: CASSLGHMNTEAFF; CDR3 DNA: TGTGCCAGCAGCTTAGGACACATGAACACTGAAGCTTTCTTT
V gene: TRBV11-2; clone size: NA; D gene: NA; J gene: TRBJ1-1; CDR3 protein: CASSLARGDGTEAFF; CDR3 DNA: TGTGCCAGCAGCTTGGCCAGGGGAGATGGGACTGAAGCTTTCTTT
V gene: TRBV7-2; clone size: NA; D gene: TRBD1; J gene: TRBJ1-2; CDR3 protein: CASSLSGGQGARGYGYTF; CDR3 DNA: TGTGCCAGCAGCTTATCGGGGGGACAGGGGGCCCGGGGCTATGGCTACACCTTC
V gene: TRBV11-2; clone size: once; D gene: TRBD1; J gene: TRBJ2-5; CDR3 protein: CASSLDRGPTQYF; CDR3 DNA: TGTGCCAGCAGCTTAGACAGGGGGCCGACCCAGTACTTC
V gene: TRBV18; clone size: few; D gene: TRBD2; J gene: TRBJ2-2; CDR3 protein: CASSPYGLAPTGELFF; CDR3 DNA: TGTGCCAGCTCACCATACGGACTAGCCCCCACCGGGGAGCTGTTTTTT
V gene: TRBV11-2; clone size: NA; D gene: NA; J gene: TRBJ2-7; CDR3 protein: CASSTRGTEQYF; CDR3 DNA: TGTGCCAGCAGCACGCGGGGGACAGAGCAGTACTTC
V gene: TRBV5-8; clone size: NA; D gene: TRBD1; J gene: TRBJ2-7; CDR3 protein: CASSSGTGAAYEQYF; CDR3 DNA: TGTGCCAGCAGCTCCGGGACAGGGGCTGCCTACGAGCAGTACTTC
V gene: TRBV7-3; clone size: NA; D gene: NA; J gene: TRBJ1-1; CDR3 protein: CASANNRATEAFF; CDR3 DNA: TGTGCCAGCGCAAATAATAGGGCGACTGAAGCTTTCTTT
V gene: TRBV15; clone size: NA; D gene: NA; J gene: TRBJ2-3; CDR3 protein: CATSRDYLTDTQYF; CDR3 DNA: TGTGCCACCAGCAGAGATTACCTCACAGATACGCAGTATTTT
V gene: TRBV5-6; clone size: few; D gene: TRBD1; J gene: TRBJ1-2; CDR3 protein: CASSLILGTGQGNGYTF; CDR3 DNA: TGTGCCAGCAGCTTGATCCTCGGAACGGGACAGGGAAACGGCTACACCTTC
V gene: TRBV4-3; clone size: NA; D gene: NA; J gene: TRBJ1-3; CDR3 protein: CASSQDRFQAGNTIYF; CDR3 DNA: TGCGCCAGCAGCCAAGACAGGTTCCAAGCTGGAAACACCATATATTTT
V gene: TRBV29-1; clone size: NA; D gene: TRBD1; J gene: TRBJ2-7; CDR3 protein: CSVDTGGPYEQYF; CDR3 DNA: TGCAGCGTAGATACAGGGGGCCCCTACGAGCAGTACTTC
V gene: TRBV2; clone size: NA; D gene: NA; J gene: TRBJ1-6; CDR3 protein: CASSDQSSYNSPLHF; CDR3 DNA: TGTGCCAGCAGTGATCAGAGCTCCTATAATTCACCCCTCCACTTT
V gene: TRBV7-9; clone size: NA; D gene: TRBD1; J gene: TRBJ1-5; CDR3 protein: CASSLTGGNQPQHF; CDR3 DNA: TGTGCCAGCAGCCTCACAGGGGGCAATCAGCCCCAGCATTTT
V gene: TRBV6-5; clone size: few; D gene: TRBD1; J gene: TRBJ2-5; CDR3 protein: CASSSPWTGQETQYF; CDR3 DNA: TGTGCCAGCAGTTCACCCTGGACAGGCCAAGAGACCCAGTACTTC
V gene: TRBV13; clone size: NA; D gene: NA; J gene: TRBJ1-2; CDR3 protein: CASSQKSLNYGYTF; CDR3 DNA: TGTGCCAGCAGCCAGAAGTCCTTGAACTATGGCTACACCTTC
V gene: TRBV4-1; clone size: NA; D gene: TRBD1; J gene: TRBJ2-7; CDR3 protein: CASSQDSQGAGEQYF; CDR3 DNA: TGCGCCAGCAGCCAAGATTCGCAGGGGGCTGGGGAGCAGTACTTC
V gene: TRBV5-1; clone size: NA; D gene: NA; J gene: TRBJ2-1; CDR3 protein: CASSLGNEQFF; CDR3 DNA: TGCGCCAGCAGCTTGGGCAATGAGCAGTTCTTC